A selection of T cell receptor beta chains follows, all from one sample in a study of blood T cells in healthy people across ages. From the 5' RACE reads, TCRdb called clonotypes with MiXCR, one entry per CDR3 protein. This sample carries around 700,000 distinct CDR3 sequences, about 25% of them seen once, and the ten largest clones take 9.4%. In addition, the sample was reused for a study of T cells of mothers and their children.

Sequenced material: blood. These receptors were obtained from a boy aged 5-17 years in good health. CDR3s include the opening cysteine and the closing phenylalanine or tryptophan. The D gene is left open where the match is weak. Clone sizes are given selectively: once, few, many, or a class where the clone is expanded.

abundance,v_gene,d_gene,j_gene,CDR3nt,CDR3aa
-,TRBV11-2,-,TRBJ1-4,TGTGCCAGCAGCTTATTAGGGACGGTTGCAACTAATGAAAAACTGTTTTTT,CASSLLGTVATNEKLFF
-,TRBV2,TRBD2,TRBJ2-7,TGTGCCAGCAGTGGAAGCGGGAGTCTCCACGAGCAGTACTTC,CASSGSGSLHEQYF
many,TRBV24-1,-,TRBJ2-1,TGTGCCACCAGTGAGGTTGGGGTCGAGCGTTCTCCGGACTACAATGAGCAGTTCTTC,CATSEVGVERSPDYNEQFF
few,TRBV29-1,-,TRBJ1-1,TGCAGCGTTGAAGACCTTTTTATAAGGGGCGAAGGTGCTGAAGCTTTCTTT,CSVEDLFIRGEGAEAFF
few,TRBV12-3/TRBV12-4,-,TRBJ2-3,TGTGCCAGCAGTTCGTTTGGAGATACGCAGTATTTT,CASSSFGDTQYF
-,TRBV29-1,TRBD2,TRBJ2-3,TGCAGCGCACGGGCGGTCGGACTAGCGGGCCCCTCCTACACAGATACGCAGTATTTT,CSARAVGLAGPSYTDTQYF
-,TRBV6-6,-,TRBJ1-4,TGTGCCAGCAGTTACTGGGGACCTGCAACTAATGAAAAACTGTTTTTT,CASSYWGPATNEKLFF
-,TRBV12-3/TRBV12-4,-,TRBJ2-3,TGTGCCAGCAGGGGAGGAGATGCGCAGTATTTT,CASRGGDAQYF
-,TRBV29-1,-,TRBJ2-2,TGCAGCGTTGAAGATCAGTACACCGGGGAGCTGTTTTTT,CSVEDQYTGELFF
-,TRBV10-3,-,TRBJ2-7,TGTGCCATCAGTGAACTGACAGAGTCCGCCGACGAGCAGTACTTC,CAISELTESADEQYF
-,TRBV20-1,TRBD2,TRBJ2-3,TGCAGTGCGCCCGATGGGCGGGGGGGCCCAGATACGCAGTATTTT,CSAPDGRGGPDTQYF
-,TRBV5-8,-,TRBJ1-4,TGTGCCAGCAGCTTGGCCGGCTCCGCAACTAATGAAAAACTGTTTTTT,CASSLAGSATNEKLFF
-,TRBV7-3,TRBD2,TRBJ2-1,TGTGCCAGCAGCACTCCTAGCGGGAGCGATGAGCAGTTCTTC,CASSTPSGSDEQFF
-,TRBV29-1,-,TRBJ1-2,TGCAGCGTTGGTGATCTGTATGGCTACACCTTC,CSVGDLYGYTF
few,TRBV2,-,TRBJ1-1,TGTGCCAGCAGTGCCGAGCTAGGGAACACTGAAGCTTTCTTT,CASSAELGNTEAFF
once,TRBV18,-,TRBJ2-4,TGTGCCAGCTCACCACCGCTCGCGGCCTTACACATTCAGTACTTC,CASSPPLAALHIQYF
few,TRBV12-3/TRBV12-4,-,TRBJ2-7,TGTGCCAGCAGTGAACCGGGACGGGGCGTTTACGAGCAGTACTTC,CASSEPGRGVYEQYF
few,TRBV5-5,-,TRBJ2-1,TGTGCCAGCAGCTTAGGAGATCCCTACAATGAGCAGTTCTTC,CASSLGDPYNEQFF
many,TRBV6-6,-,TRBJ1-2,TGTGCCAGCACCACAGGGAACTATGGCTACACCTTC,CASTTGNYGYTF
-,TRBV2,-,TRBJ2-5,TGTGCCAGCGGGGCGGACGGGGCTTTCCAAGAGACCCAGTACTTC,CASGADGAFQETQYF
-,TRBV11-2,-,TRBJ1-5,TGTGCCAGCAGCTTAAGGGCGGGGGCAGAACAGCCCCAGCATTTT,CASSLRAGAEQPQHF
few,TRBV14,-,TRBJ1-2,TGTGCCAGCAGCCGCTCCGGGAGGGACGGCTACACCTTC,CASSRSGRDGYTF
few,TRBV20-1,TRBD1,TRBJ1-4,TGCAGTGCCCGAGACGGGACAGGGGGGTCGGGCGAAAAACTGTTTTTT,CSARDGTGGSGEKLFF
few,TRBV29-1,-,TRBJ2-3,TGCAGCGTCGGCCGATTAAGCACAGATACGCAGTATTTT,CSVGRLSTDTQYF
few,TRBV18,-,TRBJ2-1,TGTGCCAGCTCACCAGGAGGGGTCTACAATGAGCAGTTCTTC,CASSPGGVYNEQFF
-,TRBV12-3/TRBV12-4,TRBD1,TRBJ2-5,TGTGCCAGCAGGTGGACAGGAACTCCTCAAGAGACCCAGTACTTC,CASRWTGTPQETQYF
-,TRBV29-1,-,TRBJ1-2,TGCAGCGTTGTTGACAGTGACTATGGCTACACCTTC,CSVVDSDYGYTF
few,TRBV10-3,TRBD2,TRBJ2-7,TGTGCCATCAGTGAGTCTGAGGGACTAAAATCCTACGAGCAGTACTTC,CAISESEGLKSYEQYF
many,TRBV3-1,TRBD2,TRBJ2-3,TGTGCCAGCAGCCCCCGGACTAGCGGAAGCACAGATACGCAGTATTTT,CASSPRTSGSTDTQYF
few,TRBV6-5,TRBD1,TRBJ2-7,TGTGCCAGCAGACCGGACAGGGTATACTACGAGCAGTACTTC,CASRPDRVYYEQYF
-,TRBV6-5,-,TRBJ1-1,TGTGCCAGCAGTTGGCCTACGAGGGGTGAAGCTTTCTTT,CASSWPTRGEAFF
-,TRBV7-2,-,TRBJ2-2,TGTGCCAGCAGCTTAGTATCGGGCACCCCCGGGGAGCTGTTTTTT,CASSLVSGTPGELFF
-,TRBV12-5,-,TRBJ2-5,TGTGCTAGTGGTTTGGATGGGGCAGGGCGAGAGACCCAGTACTTC,CASGLDGAGRETQYF
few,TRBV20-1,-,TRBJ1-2,TGCAGTGCTAGTCTAGGGAACGACGGCTACACCTTC,CSASLGNDGYTF
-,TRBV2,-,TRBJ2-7,TGTGCCAGCAACTGGAGGAGCTCCTACGAGCAGTACTTC,CASNWRSSYEQYF
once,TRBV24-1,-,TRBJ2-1,TGTGCCACCAGTGAATATAGCGGTTCTATCGGCTACAATGAGCAGTTCTTC,CATSEYSGSIGYNEQFF
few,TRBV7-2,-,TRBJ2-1,TGTGCCAGCAGCCCCGGGCCTTCTTACAATGAGCAGTTCTTC,CASSPGPSYNEQFF
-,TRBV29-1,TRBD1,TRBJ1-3,TGCAGCGTCGATGGACAGGGGGCGGTTGGAAACACCATATATTTT,CSVDGQGAVGNTIYF
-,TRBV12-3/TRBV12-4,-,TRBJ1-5,TGTGCCAGCAGTTTACGACAGATGAATCAGCCCCAGCATTTT,CASSLRQMNQPQHF
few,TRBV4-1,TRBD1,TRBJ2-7,TGCGCCAGCAGCCAACAACAGGGGAGACCTTACGAGCAGTACTTC,CASSQQQGRPYEQYF
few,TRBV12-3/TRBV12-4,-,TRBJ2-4,TGTGCCAGCACCAAACGAGGGGGGGGTCAAAACATTCAGTACTTC,CASTKRGGGQNIQYF
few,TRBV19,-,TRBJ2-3,TGTGCCAGTAAGGGTCTGAGACCCACAGATACGCAGTATTTT,CASKGLRPTDTQYF
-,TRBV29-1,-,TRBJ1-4,TGCAGCGTTGTTCTACAGATTAATGAAAAACTGTTTTTT,CSVVLQINEKLFF
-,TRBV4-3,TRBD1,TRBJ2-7,TGCGCCAGCAGCCAAGAGGAGTTCGAGGACAGGGAATACTACGAGCAGTACTTC,CASSQEEFEDREYYEQYF
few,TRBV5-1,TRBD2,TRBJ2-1,TGCGCCAGCAGCTTCGGACCCGGGACTAGCGGCTACAATGAGCAGTTCTTC,CASSFGPGTSGYNEQFF
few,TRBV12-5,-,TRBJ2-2,TGTGCTAGTGTTCCCGCCGGGACCTTGAACACCGGGGAGCTGTTTTTT,CASVPAGTLNTGELFF
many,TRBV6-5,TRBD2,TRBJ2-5,TGTGCCAGCACTTCGACTAGCCGACGAACTTTGACCCAGTACTTC,CASTSTSRRTLTQYF
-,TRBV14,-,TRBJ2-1,TGTGCCAGCACCCCAAGAGGGGTCCTCGATGAGCAGTTCTTC,CASTPRGVLDEQFF